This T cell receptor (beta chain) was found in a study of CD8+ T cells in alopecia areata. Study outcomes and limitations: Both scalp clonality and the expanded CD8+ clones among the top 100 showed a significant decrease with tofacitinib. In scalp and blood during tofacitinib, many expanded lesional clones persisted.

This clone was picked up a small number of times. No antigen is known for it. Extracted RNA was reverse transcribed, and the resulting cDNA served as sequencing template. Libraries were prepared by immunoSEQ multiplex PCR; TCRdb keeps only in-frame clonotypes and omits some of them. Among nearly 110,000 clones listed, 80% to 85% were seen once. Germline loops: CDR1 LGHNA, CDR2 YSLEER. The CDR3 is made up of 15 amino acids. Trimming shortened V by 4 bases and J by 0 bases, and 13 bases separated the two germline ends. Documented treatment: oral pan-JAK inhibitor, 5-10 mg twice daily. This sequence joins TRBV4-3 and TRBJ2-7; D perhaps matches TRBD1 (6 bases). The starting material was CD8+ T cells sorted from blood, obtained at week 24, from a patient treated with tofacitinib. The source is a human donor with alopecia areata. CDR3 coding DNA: TGCGCCAGCAGCCCCCGTGAAGGGGGCTCCTACGAGCAGTACTTC. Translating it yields CASSPREGGSYEQYF.